This TCR beta chain comes out of a study of T cell repertoires in cytomegalovirus infection. Study information: The public TCR beta signatures pointed to both CMV infection and matching HLA type.

Concerning this clonotype: Its antigen is as yet unknown.

General study results and limits: The response measured ex vivo was dominated by TCR beta clonotypes (HLA-C-restricted and CMV-specific). CMV carriers having the relevant HLA were flagged by cumulative public TCR beta family frequency.

TCRdb re-called the reads with MiXCR, one entry per CDR3 protein. Of 200,000 or so distinct CDR3 sequences in the sample, 28% were seen once. The sequenced material came from PBMCs. The sequence derives from a human donor in good health (CMV status not recorded). Some clones in this sample may be carry-over from other donors' samples.

CDR3 DNA: TGTGCCATCAGTCGGACTAGCGGGGGGGCAAGAGACGAGCAGTACTTC. Its protein product is CAISRTSGGARDEQYF. The chain links TRBV10-3 to TRBJ2-7, with 15 positions matching TRBD2. The junction had 7 bases not matched to a gene; V was cut back by 5 bases and J by 5 bases. This CDR3 region has 16 residues. Germline-derived CDR1 and CDR2 are ENHRY and SYGVKD.